This T cell receptor (beta chain) was sequenced for a study of cytomegalovirus exposure and HLA in healthy donors. Generated by immunoSEQ multiplex PCR, the TCRdb table keeps only in-frame clones and is missing some. Of approximately 60,000 clones listed, more than 80% are singletons. The sequenced sample consisted of PBMCs. This sequence originates from a woman between 18 and 29 years old in good health and CMV-seronegative.

The CDR3 sequence: CASSFVGQGNEQYF. The CDR3 bases are TGCGCCAGCAGCTTCGTCGGACAGGGAAACGAGCAGTACTTC. The chain uses TRBV5-1 and TRBJ2-7; TRBD1 matches 8 bases. This CDR3 region has 14 residues. Germline CDR1 and CDR2: SGHRS and YFSETQ. The V gene end was trimmed by 2 bases and the J gene end by 5 bases; junction bases not matched to a gene: 6.